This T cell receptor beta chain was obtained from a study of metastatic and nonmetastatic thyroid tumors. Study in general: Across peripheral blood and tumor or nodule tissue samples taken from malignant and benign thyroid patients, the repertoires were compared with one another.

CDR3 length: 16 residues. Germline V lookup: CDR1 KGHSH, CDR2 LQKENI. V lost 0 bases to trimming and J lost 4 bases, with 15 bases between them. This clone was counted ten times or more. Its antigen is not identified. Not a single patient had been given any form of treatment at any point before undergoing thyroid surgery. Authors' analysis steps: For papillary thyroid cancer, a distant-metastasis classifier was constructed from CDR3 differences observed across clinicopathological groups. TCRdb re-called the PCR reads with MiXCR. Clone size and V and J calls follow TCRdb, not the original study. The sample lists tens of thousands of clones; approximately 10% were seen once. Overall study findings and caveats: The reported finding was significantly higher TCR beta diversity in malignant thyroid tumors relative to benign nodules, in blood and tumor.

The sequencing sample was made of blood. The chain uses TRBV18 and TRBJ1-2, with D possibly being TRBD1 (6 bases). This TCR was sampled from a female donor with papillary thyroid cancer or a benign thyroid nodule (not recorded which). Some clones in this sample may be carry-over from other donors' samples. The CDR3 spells CASSPPRGRGTYGYTF. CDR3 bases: TGTGCCAGCTCACCACCGCGCGGGAGGGGGACCTATGGCTACACCTTC.